This TCR beta chain was sequenced in a study of T cell responses to AZD1222 COVID-19 vaccine. In the study overall: Second-dose groups at about 4 or about 12 weeks were pooled. Findings and limits, study-wide: The sample set comprised mostly white British donors with more females, and clonal diversity was possibly underestimated.

Germline CDR1 reads MRHNA; CDR2 reads SNTAGT. This CDR3 has 16 amino acids. With 6 bases clipped from V and 7 bases from J, the junction kept 15 bases outside the gene matches. As for this clone: As yet, its antigen is unknown.

TCRdb's copy holds only in-frame clones and misses some; the assay was immunoSEQ multiplex PCR. The table shows 90,000 to 120,000 clones, with roughly 90% occurring only once. The clonotype was recovered from an adult in good health. The sample in question was peripheral blood, obtained on day 0 of AZD1222 vaccination. The chain has TRBV6-4 and TRBJ1-2; 9 bases fit TRBD1. CDR3 region: CASRASGTGPLSGYTF. The CDR3 bases are TGTGCCAGCAGAGCCTCCGGGACAGGGCCACTCTCTGGCTACACCTTC.